These 23 T cell receptor beta chains share one sample of origin, sequenced in a study of T cell changes during pregnancy in multiple sclerosis. Sequencing used immunoSEQ multiplex PCR; TCRdb keeps in-frame clones, though not all of them. The sample shows 75,000 to 100,000 clones, 90% of them seen only once. The sequencing used peripheral blood, collected in the second trimester of pregnancy. The receptors were sampled from a female donor in good health, enrolled as a control in a pregnancy study.

The chain uses TRBV6-1 and TRBJ1-1; TRBD1 matches 7 bases. CDR3 length: 13 amino acids. CDR1 and CDR2 from the germline V gene are MNHNS and SASEGT. Trimming cost V 4 bases and J 7 bases; bases outside gene matches: 6. Here the CDR3 DNA reads TGTGCCAGCAGTGGGGACCGGGACAGTGAAGCTTTCTTT. As protein: CASSGDRDSEAFF.

V usage is TRBV23-1 and J usage is TRBJ1-1, with TRBD1 matching 7 bases. TRBV23-1 is an ORF, with its function uncertain. CDR3 length: 19 residues. V lost 1 base to trimming and J lost 3 bases; unmatched junction nucleotides: 17. The CDR3 region has the DNA TGCGCCAGCAGTCAATGGCTCATGGACAGGACAGGCTCGGACACTGAAGCTTTCTTT. Translating gives CASSQWLMDRTGSDTEAFF.

This clone has just a few counts. V and J are TRBV7-2 and TRBJ1-1, with 8 bases lining up with TRBD1. J lost 0 bases, V lost 5 bases, and 5 bases had no gene match. CDR3 length equals 15 residues. From germline, CDR1 is SGHTA and CDR2 FQGNSA. The CDR3 bases are TGTGCCAGCAGCGCCGGGACAGGAGTGAACACTGAAGCTTTCTTT. It codes for CASSAGTGVNTEAFF.

This sequence joins TRBV7-6 and TRBJ2-1; D remains unclear. CDR1 and CDR2 from the germline V gene are SGHVS and FNYEAQ. This CDR3 is built from 15 residues. Trimming took 1 base from V and 0 from J, leaving 7 bases between them. The CDR3 is CASSLVVGSYNEQFF. CDR3 coding DNA: TGTGCCAGCAGCTTAGTGGTCGGCTCCTACAATGAGCAGTTCTTC.

This clone was observed once. This chain connects TRBV2 to TRBJ1-6; TRBD1 is a possible D gene (5 bases). This CDR3 region has 15 residues. Germline V CDR1 and CDR2: SNHLY, FYNNEI. V lost 1 base to trimming and J lost 7 bases, with 11 bases between them. The CDR3 sequence: CASSEVQGRNSPLHF. CDR3 DNA: TGTGCCAGCAGTGAAGTCCAGGGTAGGAATTCACCCCTCCACTTT.

The rearrangement links TRBV30 to TRBJ2-7, with D maybe TRBD2 (7 bases). There are 12 residues in the CDR3. Trimming shortened V by 0 bases and J by 9 bases, and 12 bases separated the two germline ends. CDR1 is GTSNPN and CDR2 is SVGIG in the germline V gene (reference sequence). CDR3 sequence reads: CAWSVQGGGQYF. In nucleotides, the CDR3 is TGTGCCTGGAGTGTACAAGGGGGGGGGCAGTACTTC.

The CDR3 spells CASSLSIRETQYF. CDR3 sequence (DNA): TGTGCCAGCAGCTTAAGCATTCGGGAGACCCAGTACTTC. V usage is TRBV11-3 and J usage is TRBJ2-5, with D unresolved. The V gene's germline CDR1 is SGHNT and CDR2 YENEEA. Trimming pared 2 bases from V and 5 bases from J, leaving 9 bases between. CDR3 length: 13 residues. Based on the CDR3 plus reference TRBV11-3 and TRBJ2-5, the full variable domain is EAGVVQSPRYKIIEKKQPVAFWCNPISGHNTLYWYLQNLGQGPELLIRYENEEAVDDSQLPKDRFSAERLKGVDSTLKIQPAELGDSAVYLCASSLSIRETQYFGPGTRLLVL.

The chain links TRBV29-1 to TRBJ2-3, with D hard to call. The CDR3 loop spans 14 amino acids. Trimming took off 3 bases at V and 0 bases at J, with 10 bases between the two ends. The V gene's germline CDR1 is SQVTM and CDR2 ANQGSEA. The CDR3 reads CSVDLHPSTDTQYF. DNA for the CDR3: TGCAGCGTTGACTTACATCCTAGCACAGATACGCAGTATTTT.

This chain connects TRBV5-1 to TRBJ2-2; 11 nucleotides agree with TRBD2. The V gene's germline CDR1 is SGHRS and CDR2 YFSETQ. Trimming took 4 bases from V and 4 from J; bases not matched to a gene: 6. The CDR3 consists of 16 residues. CDR3: CASSSSGRAITGELFF. The CDR3 nucleotides read TGCGCCAGCAGCAGTAGCGGGAGGGCCATCACCGGGGAGCTGTTTTTT.

The J gene is TRBJ2-1, the V gene TRBV7-2; 9 nucleotides match TRBD1. CDR3 length: 16 residues. Losses at the gene ends were 6 bases for V and 2 bases for J; bases not matched to a gene: 8. Germline loops: CDR1 SGHTA, CDR2 FQGNSA. CDR3: CASRSQGAGTYNEQFF. In nucleotides, the CDR3 is TGTGCCAGCAGGTCACAGGGGGCAGGGACCTACAATGAGCAGTTCTTC. Full variable domain (missing parts from reference TRBV7-2 and TRBJ2-1): GAGVSQSPSNKVTEKGKDVELRCDPISGHTALYWYRQSLGQGLEFLIYFQGNSAPDKSGLPSDRFSAERTGGSVSTLTIQRTQQEDSAVYLCASRSQGAGTYNEQFFGPGTRLTVL.

The rearrangement joins TRBV7-8 to TRBJ1-1, with D tentatively TRBD1 (6 bases). Trimming took off 5 bases at V and 6 bases at J, with 19 bases between the two ends. The CDR3 loop spans 15 amino acids. Germline values: CDR1 SGHVS, CDR2 FQNEAQ. The CDR3 coding sequence is TGTGCCAGCAGCGGACTCAGGCCGGGACAAGCTGAAGCTTTCTTT. This translates into CASSGLRPGQAEAFF. The variable domain in full, completed from reference TRBV7-8 and TRBJ1-1, reads GAGVSQSPRYKVAKRGQDVALRCDPISGHVSLFWYQQALGQGPEFLTYFQNEAQLDKSGLPSDRFFAERPEGSVSTLKIQRTQQEDSAVYLCASSGLRPGQAEAFFGQGTRLTVV.

This chain connects TRBV29-1 to TRBJ1-2; 7 bases fit TRBD1. CDR3 length equals 13 residues. Germline CDR1 is SQVTM and CDR2 is ANQGSEA. Losses at the gene ends were 7 bases for V and 3 bases for J; bases not matched to a gene: 8. The CDR3 DNA is TGCAGCGGGTGGGACAGCGTGGACTATGGCTACACCTTC. Protein sequence: CSGWDSVDYGYTF.

V is TRBV15 and J is TRBJ1-2, with D tentatively TRBD1 (5 bases). The CDR3 spans 15 residues. Germline loops: CDR1 LNHNV, CDR2 YYDKDF (reference sequence). V was shortened by 3 bases and J by 4 bases, with 15 bases between the two germline ends. CDR3: CATSRGQQAIYGYTF. The CDR3, as DNA: TGTGCCACCAGCAGGGGTCAACAGGCTATCTATGGCTACACCTTC.

The rearrangement uses TRBV5-1 and TRBJ2-7; TRBD2 aligns across 12 bases. V shed 3 bases and J 0 bases; nucleotides not matched to a gene: 1. This CDR3 is built from 15 residues. The germline gives CDR1 SGHRS, CDR2 YFSETQ. The CDR3 here is CASSWTSGTSYEQYF. The CDR3 nucleotides read TGCGCCAGCAGCTGGACTAGCGGGACCTCCTACGAGCAGTACTTC.

V usage is TRBV28 and J usage is TRBJ1-1, with TRBD1 matching over 9 bases. V trimming: 3 bases; J trimming: 8 bases; junction bases outside the gene matches: 10. This CDR3 has 15 amino acids. The germline V gene encodes CDR1 MDHEN and CDR2 SYDVKM. The CDR3 loop is CASSFGGIGQGEAFF. CDR3 nucleotides: TGTGCCAGCAGTTTTGGTGGTATCGGACAGGGGGAAGCTTTCTTT.

The chain joins TRBV2 to TRBJ2-2, with 10 positions matching TRBD2. Germline trimming cut 4 bases from V and 3 bases from J; bases unmatched to any gene: 2. This CDR3 has 15 amino acids. Germline V gene data show CDR1 as SNHLY and CDR2 as FYNNEI. This chain's CDR3 is CASSGLAGDTGELFF. Written as DNA, the CDR3 is TGTGCCAGCAGTGGACTAGCGGGCGACACCGGGGAGCTGTTTTTT.

J is TRBJ2-7 and V is TRBV25-1; 8 bases are a match to TRBD1. V lost 6 bases to trimming and J lost 8 bases; unmatched junction nucleotides: 9. The CDR3 spans 13 residues. CDR1 MGHDK and CDR2 SYGVNS come from the germline V gene. DNA of the CDR3: TGTGCCAGCAGAGGTCAGGGGGCACCCCAGCAGTACTTC. Encoded protein: CASRGQGAPQQYF.

The chain couples TRBV7-9 to TRBJ1-1; no reliable D call. This CDR3 is 12 amino acids long. Germline V gene data show CDR1 as SEHNR and CDR2 as FQNEAQ (reference sequence). V lost 2 bases, J lost 8 bases, and 9 bases lay in between. The CDR3 spells CASSLNREEAFF. Written as DNA, the CDR3 is TGTGCCAGCAGCTTAAATCGGGAGGAAGCTTTCTTT.

The chain has TRBV7-2 and TRBJ2-3; perhaps TRBD2 as D (5 bases). Per the germline V gene, CDR1 is SGHTA and CDR2 is FQGNSA. V shed 2 bases and J shed 4 bases, with 7 bases lying between them. The CDR3 loop spans 13 amino acids. CDR3 sequence: CASSLPSSDTQYF. The DNA for the CDR3 is TGTGCCAGCAGCTTACCTAGCTCAGATACGCAGTATTTT.

This chain links TRBV18 with TRBJ2-3; D is unresolved. Per germline, CDR1 KGHSH and CDR2 LQKENI. There are 14 residues in the CDR3. V shed 3 bases and J shed 0 bases, with 7 bases lying between them. The CDR3 protein is CASSPGSSTDTQYF. In DNA, the CDR3 is TGTGCCAGCTCACCGGGCTCTAGCACAGATACGCAGTATTTT.

This chain joins TRBV21-1 and TRBJ1-1; the table calls TRBD1, which could not be checked here. TRBV21-1 is an annotated pseudogene. The CDR3 loop spans 16 amino acids. The CDR3 region has the DNA TGTGCCAGCAGCAAAGGCCAGGGGCGTGGGTGCACTGAAGCTTTCTTT. Residues: CASSKGQGRGCTEAFF.

A few counts support this clone. This sample includes further DNA sequences coding for the same CDR3. The chain joins TRBV5-8 to TRBJ1-5; possible D gene TRBD1, 6 bases. CDR1 and CDR2 (germline): SGHTS, YDEGEE. V was cut by 4 bases and J by 2 bases, with 10 bases left in between. This CDR3 is 14 amino acids long. CDR3 sequence reads: CASSPRTGNQPQHF. The DNA of the CDR3 is TGTGCCAGCAGCCCACGGACAGGCAATCAGCCCCAGCATTTT.

The chain uses TRBV27 and TRBJ2-7; 7 bases align to TRBD2. The CDR3 contains 14 residues. Per germline, CDR1 MNHEY and CDR2 SMNVEV (reference sequence). After removal of 7 bases from V and 0 bases from J, the junction contained 6 bases not matched to a gene. CDR3 region: CASKTAGRSYEQYF. Here the CDR3 DNA reads TGTGCCAGCAAAACAGCGGGACGCTCCTACGAGCAGTACTTC.